One and the same sample provided the 21 T cell receptor beta chains below, sequenced in a study of cytomegalovirus exposure and HLA in healthy donors. Vbeta (60) and Jbeta (13) primers were used in the PCR. Assay used: immunoSEQ multiplex PCR; TCRdb lists only in-frame clones, some missing. The sample includes fewer than 200,000 clones, roughly four fifths of them seen just once. Sequenced sample: PBMCs. The receptors come from a female donor in good health and CMV-seronegative.

This rearrangement joins TRBV2 to TRBJ1-1, with TRBD1 matching 9 bases. V gave up 5 bases and J gave up 0 bases; unmatched junction bases: 4. The CDR3 runs 15 residues. Germline V gene data show CDR1 as SNHLY and CDR2 as FYNNEI. The CDR3 loop is CASSLQGAVNTEAFF. The CDR3 DNA is TGTGCCAGCAGTTTACAGGGGGCTGTGAACACTGAAGCTTTCTTT.

The V and J genes are TRBV5-4 and TRBJ1-2, with D uncertain. Trimming stripped 0 bases from V and 2 bases from J, with 5 bases between. The CDR3 length is 13 residues. CDR1 is SGHNT, CDR2 YYREEE, per germline (reference sequence). The CDR3 region is CASSLEQNYGYTF. The CDR3 DNA sequence: TGTGCCAGCAGCTTGGAACAGAACTATGGCTACACCTTC.

With regard to this clone: The germline gene is not matched at one end of the junction; a read error may be the cause. The V and J genes are TRBV7-9 and TRBJ1-2; 8 nucleotides match TRBD1. The CDR3 has 15 residues. CDR1 and CDR2 (germline): SEHNR, FQNEAQ (reference sequence). The CDR3 DNA reads as TGTTCCAGCAGCTCCCTACAGGGGGCTAACTATGGCTACACCTTC. Translating gives CSSSSLQGANYGYTF.

The rearrangement uses TRBV4-1 and TRBJ1-3, with a possible D match to TRBD1 (5 bases). The CDR3 length is 13 residues. Germline V gene sequence: CDR1 MGHRA, CDR2 YSYEKL. Trimming pared 8 bases from V and 0 bases from J, leaving 8 bases between. CDR3 DNA sequence: TGCGCCAGCGGGGCCCCCTCTGGAAACACCATATATTTT. Translation gives CASGAPSGNTIYF.

CDR3 sequence: CASNPSGGSGNTIYF. The CDR3 region has the DNA TGTGCCAGCAACCCATCAGGGGGCTCTGGAAACACCATATATTTT. V usage is TRBV28 and J usage is TRBJ1-3; 7 bases agree with TRBD1. The germline V gene encodes CDR1 MDHEN and CDR2 SYDVKM. With 7 bases clipped from V and 0 bases from J, the junction kept 6 bases outside the gene matches. This CDR3 is 15 amino acids long.

The table lists this clone with a few counts. The chain has TRBV11-2 and TRBJ2-7; D is uncertain. Deletions cut 0 bases from V and 4 bases from J, with 10 bases between. The CDR3 is made up of 14 amino acids. Per the germline V gene, CDR1 is SGHAT and CDR2 is FQNNGV. The CDR3 spells CASSLDSGWYEQYF. In nucleotides, the CDR3 is TGTGCCAGCAGCTTAGACTCAGGTTGGTACGAGCAGTACTTC.

The V gene is TRBV9, the J gene TRBJ2-1; possible D gene TRBD2, 5 bases. There are 12 residues in the CDR3. The V end was cut by 3 bases, the J end by 9 bases, with 10 bases between. Germline loops: CDR1 SGDLS, CDR2 YYNGEE. CDR3 region: CASSGGEGEQFF. The CDR3 nucleotides read TGTGCCAGCAGCGGCGGAGAGGGTGAGCAGTTCTTC.

CDR3 region: CASSLDKNTEAFF. The CDR3, as DNA: TGTGCCAGCAGCTTAGACAAGAACACTGAAGCTTTCTTT. The chain links TRBV11-2 to TRBJ1-1, with D uncertain. With 0 bases removed from V and 1 base from J, the gap between germline ends came to 3 bases. This CDR3 region has 13 residues. CDR1 and CDR2 (germline): SGHAT, FQNNGV.

This clone appeared a single time. This chain joins TRBV4-2 and TRBJ1-3, with 7 bases matching TRBD1. The V gene end was trimmed by 1 base and the J gene end by 4 bases; junction bases not matched to a gene: 13. Germline loops: CDR1 LGHNA, CDR2 YNFKEQ. This CDR3 region has 18 residues. The CDR3 nucleotides are TGTGCCAGCAGCCAAGCAGAAGGCCACAGGGGACGGGGAAACACCATATATTTT. It codes for CASSQAEGHRGRGNTIYF.

The chain couples TRBV2 to TRBJ1-2; a possible D gene is TRBD1 (6 bases). Germline CDR1 SNHLY, CDR2 FYNNEI. The CDR3 consists of 14 residues. Between the trimmed V and J ends, which lost 8 bases and 8 bases, there was a span of 21 bases. CDR3 bases: TGTGCCAGCGTACGGGGGGGCCTGTCTCTCGGCTACACCTTC. It is translated as CASVRGGLSLGYTF.

The rearrangement links TRBV6-1 to TRBJ1-1, with TRBD1 matching 7 bases. V trimming: 8 bases; J trimming: 12 bases; junction bases outside the gene matches: 12. CDR1 and CDR2 from the germline V gene are MNHNS and SASEGT. This CDR3 spans 12 amino acids. Written as DNA, the CDR3 is TGTGCCAGCCGCGAAGACAGGGTGAAAACTTTCTTT. It yields the protein CASREDRVKTFF.

V and J are TRBV18 and TRBJ2-3, with D hard to call. Trimming cost V 1 base and J 4 bases, with 3 bases left between them. Germline CDR1 KGHSH, CDR2 LQKENI. The CDR3 runs 12 residues. The CDR3 spells CASSPQPDTQYF. CDR3 nucleotides: TGTGCCAGCTCACCACAGCCAGATACGCAGTATTTT.

The chain links TRBV4-3 to TRBJ2-2, with TRBD2 matching over 10 bases. Per germline, CDR1 LGHNA and CDR2 YSLEER. This CDR3 has 15 residues. With 2 bases clipped from V and 5 bases from J, the junction kept 2 bases outside the gene matches. The CDR3 loop is CASSQSGRETGELFF. The CDR3 nucleotides read TGCGCCAGCAGCCAAAGCGGGAGGGAAACCGGGGAGCTGTTTTTT.

The genes are TRBV7-2 and TRBJ1-2, with D possibly matching TRBD1 (5 bases). The CDR3 extends over 15 amino acids. The V end lost 3 bases, the J end lost 7 bases, and 18 bases lay between the germline ends. From germline, CDR1 is SGHTA and CDR2 FQGNSA. For the CDR3, the DNA is TGTGCCAGCAGCTTGGCAAACAGGAGGGCTGCTGGCTACACCTTC. Its protein is CASSLANRRAAGYTF.

The rearrangement links TRBV2 to TRBJ2-3; 7 bases match TRBD1. CDR3 size: 13 residues. V trimming: 6 bases; J trimming: 3 bases; junction bases outside the gene matches: 3. The germline V gene encodes CDR1 SNHLY and CDR2 FYNNEI. CDR3 DNA sequence: TGTGCCAGCAGAACAGGGGTGACAGATACGCAGTATTTT. Protein: CASRTGVTDTQYF.

In its sample, this clone was seen once. The gene calls are TRBV30 and TRBJ1-2, with 10 bases identical to TRBD1. This CDR3 has 13 amino acids. CDR1 and CDR2 from the germline V gene are GTSNPN and SVGIG (reference sequence). After removal of 5 bases from V and 8 bases from J, the junction contained 8 bases not matched to a gene. Written as DNA, the CDR3 is TGTGCCTGGGCGACAGGGGGCGTTAAAGGCTACACCTTC. Translating gives CAWATGGVKGYTF.

The chain uses TRBV14 and TRBJ2-2, with a tentative D call TRBD1 (5 bases). Trimming stripped 0 bases from V and 6 bases from J, with 11 bases between. Germline V CDR1 and CDR2: SGHDN, FVKESK. The CDR3 is 15 residues long. CDR3 protein: CASSQDRVLSGELFF. The DNA of the CDR3 is TGTGCCAGCAGCCAAGACAGGGTCCTCTCCGGGGAGCTGTTTTTT.

In this sample, this clone turned up once. This chain connects TRBV19 to TRBJ2-1; possible D gene TRBD1, 5 bases. The CDR3 length is 16 residues. V was trimmed by 4 bases and J by 6 bases, leaving 19 bases between them. The germline CDR1 and CDR2 sequences are LNHDA and SQIVND (reference sequence). The CDR3 DNA follows: TGTGCCAGTAGTAGAGAGTCCGGCAGGGCGGCCAATGAGCAGTTCTTC. As protein: CASSRESGRAANEQFF.

The J gene is TRBJ1-5, the V gene TRBV15; D remains unclear. Germline CDR1 is LNHNV and CDR2 is YYDKDF (reference sequence). Trimming took 0 bases from V and 6 from J, leaving 6 bases between them. This CDR3 has 13 residues. The CDR3 region has the DNA TGTGCCACCAGCAGAGAGGTCGGTCAGCCCCAGCATTTT. This gives the protein CATSREVGQPQHF. Supplemented by reference TRBV15 and TRBJ1-5, the full variable domain reads DAMVIQNPRYQVTQFGKPVTLSCSQTLNHNVMYWYQQKSSQAPKLLFHYYDKDFNNEADTPDNFQSRRPNTSFCFLDIRSPGLGDTAMYLCATSREVGQPQHFGDGTRLSIL.

CDR3 region: CASSPRAIDGYTF. The CDR3 coding sequence is TGTGCCAGCAGTCCCAGGGCCATTGATGGCTACACCTTC. This chain uses TRBV27 with TRBJ1-2, with a weak D call TRBD1 (5 bases). The CDR3 runs to 13 residues. Trimming shortened V by 5 bases and J by 6 bases, and 13 bases separated the two germline ends. Germline V CDR1 and CDR2: MNHEY, SMNVEV (reference sequence).

This clone was counted a few times. This chain connects TRBV11-2 to TRBJ1-5; D gene uncertain. Deletions cut 0 bases from V and 4 bases from J, with 10 bases between. This CDR3 comprises 15 residues. CDR1 SGHAT and CDR2 FQNNGV come from the germline V gene. CDR3 coding DNA: TGTGCCAGCAGCTTAGAGGCCGGGGATAATCAGCCCCAGCATTTT. Translating gives CASSLEAGDNQPQHF.